Presented here are 28 T cell receptor beta chains from one specimen sequenced in a study of blood T cell repertoires in COVID-19. The data were produced by immunoSEQ multiplex PCR, yet TCRdb's version contains in-frame clones alone and is incomplete. Counted here are hundreds of thousands of clones, around 91% occurring once; the ten biggest clones make up around 3.3%. Sequencing was done on a sample of peripheral blood. Source of these receptors: a woman between 18 and 30 years old who had recovered from COVID-19.

The J gene is TRBJ2-2, the V gene TRBV12-3 or TRBV12-4; TRBD2 agrees at 7 bases. The CDR3 spans 13 residues. With V trimmed by 6 bases and J by 4 bases, 2 bases remained unmatched. CDR3 DNA sequence: TGTGCCAGCAGAACGGGAGGCACCGGGGAGCTGTTTTTT. Its protein is CASRTGGTGELFF.

In its sample, this clone was seen a few times. The chain joins TRBV29-1 to TRBJ2-1; 9 bases line up with TRBD2. With 7 bases clipped from V and 8 bases from J, the junction kept 9 bases outside the gene matches. The CDR3 is 13 residues long. Germline lookup yields CDR1 SQVTM and CDR2 ANQGSEA. In DNA, the CDR3 is TGCAGCGCTCTACTAGCGGGTAGCGATGAGCAGTTCTTC. Translation gives CSALLAGSDEQFF.

The rearrangement joins TRBV19 to TRBJ1-2, with 9 bases lining up with TRBD1. CDR3 length equals 13 residues. The ends lost 5 bases at V and 8 bases at J; junction bases unmatched: 6. Germline V gene data show CDR1 as LNHDA and CDR2 as SQIVND (reference sequence). CDR3 nucleotides: TGTGCCAGTAGTCGAACAGGGGGCGAAGGCTACACCTTC. Its protein product is CASSRTGGEGYTF.

This clone was observed once. The chain couples TRBV5-1 to TRBJ1-1; D uncertain. V gave up 0 bases and J gave up 3 bases, with 6 bases separating them. This CDR3 is built from 13 residues. Germline loops: CDR1 SGHRS, CDR2 YFSETQ. In DNA, the CDR3 is TGCGCCAGCAGCTTGGGGACTGACACTGAAGCTTTCTTT. This sequence encodes CASSLGTDTEAFF.

The genes are TRBV19 and TRBJ1-1; 7 bases align to TRBD1. Unmatched junction bases numbered 9, after V lost 4 bases and J lost 1 base. The CDR3 length is 16 residues. Per the germline V gene, CDR1 is LNHDA and CDR2 is SQIVND (reference sequence). CDR3 nucleotides: TGTGCCAGTAGTACCCCTCGACAGGGACCGAACACTGAAGCTTTCTTT. Its protein is CASSTPRQGPNTEAFF. The full variable domain, completed using reference TRBV19 and TRBJ1-1, is DGGITQSPKYLFRKEGQNVTLSCEQNLNHDAMYWYRQDPGQGLRLIYYSQIVNDFQKGDIAEGYSVSREKKESFPLTVTSAQKNPTAFYLCASSTPRQGPNTEAFFGQGTRLTVV.

The chain couples TRBV11-3 to TRBJ1-1, with TRBD1 matching over 9 bases. Germline V gene lookup returns CDR1 SGHNT and CDR2 YENEEA. The CDR3 has 15 residues. After removal of 5 bases from V and 11 bases from J, the junction contained 15 bases not matched to a gene. The CDR3 protein is CASSPSGQGVPRAFF. The DNA of the CDR3 is TGTGCCAGCAGCCCGTCGGGACAGGGTGTGCCTAGGGCTTTCTTT. The full variable domain, in which reference TRBV11-3 and TRBJ1-1 provide the parts outside the CDR3, is EAGVVQSPRYKIIEKKQPVAFWCNPISGHNTLYWYLQNLGQGPELLIRYENEEAVDDSQLPKDRFSAERLKGVDSTLKIQPAELGDSAVYLCASSPSGQGVPRAFFGQGTRLTVV.

The CDR3 region has the DNA TGTGCCACCAGGGACAGGGACACTAACTATGGCTACACCTTC. Protein product: CATRDRDTNYGYTF. The chain links TRBV24-1 to TRBJ1-2, with 8 bases identical to TRBD1. In germline, CDR1 is KGHDR, CDR2 SFDVKD. J gave up 0 bases and V 7 bases, and 3 bases lay outside the gene matches. CDR3 size: 14 residues.

The chain joins TRBV19 to TRBJ2-5; 10 nucleotides align to TRBD2. This CDR3 comprises 14 residues. Germline CDR1 is LNHDA and CDR2 is SQIVND (reference sequence). Trimming at V came to 6 bases and at J to 7 bases, leaving 8 bases not matched to a gene. The chain's CDR3 is CASRTLAGAGTQYF. DNA for the CDR3: TGTGCCAGTAGGACGCTAGCGGGAGCGGGGACCCAGTACTTC.

V usage is TRBV24-1 and J usage is TRBJ1-4; D might be TRBD1 (6 bases). This CDR3 contains 16 residues. The ends were cut back, 3 bases at V and 3 bases at J, with 13 bases in the middle. Germline V gene lookup returns CDR1 KGHDR and CDR2 SFDVKD. The CDR3 is CATSDGLDRPNEKLFF. Written as DNA, the CDR3 is TGTGCCACCAGTGATGGGCTGGACAGACCTAATGAAAAACTGTTTTTT.

This clone occurred once. The chain uses TRBV29-1 and TRBJ1-1, with TRBD1 matching 9 bases. Germline V gives CDR1 SQVTM, CDR2 ANQGSEA. This CDR3 region has 14 residues. V was pared by 8 bases and J by 0 bases, with 7 bases of the junction left unmatched. CDR3 amino acids: CSSTGTGMNTEAFF. The CDR3 region has the DNA TGCAGCTCCACCGGGACAGGGATGAACACTGAAGCTTTCTTT.

This rearrangement joins TRBV6-4 to TRBJ1-2; 7 nucleotides agree with TRBD1. The germline V gene has CDR1 MRHNA and CDR2 SNTAGT. The V gene end was trimmed by 5 bases and the J gene end by 1 base; junction bases not matched to a gene: 7. This CDR3 contains 15 residues. CDR3 DNA sequence: TGTGCCAGCAGTACTCGACAGGGCCTTAACTATGGCTACACCTTC. As protein: CASSTRQGLNYGYTF.

The chain combines TRBV5-1 with TRBJ2-5; 7 nucleotides align to TRBD2. The V gene's germline CDR1 is SGHRS and CDR2 YFSETQ. There are 14 residues in the CDR3. CDR3 coding DNA: TGCGCAAGTAGGAGACTAGCAGTGACGGAGACCCAGTACTTC. Amino acid sequence: CASRRLAVTETQYF.

This sequence joins TRBV11-3 and TRBJ1-6, with 7 bases that match TRBD1. The V and J ends lost 3 bases and 4 bases, in that order; junction bases with no gene match: 3. Germline assignment: CDR1 SGHNT and CDR2 YENEEA. The CDR3 totals 15 residues. The DNA for the CDR3 is TGTGCCAGCAGCTTGGGACAGCTTTATAATTCACCCCTCCACTTT. As protein: CASSLGQLYNSPLHF.

The chain recombines TRBV25-1 with TRBJ1-1; tentative D call: TRBD1 (6 bases). The CDR3 extends over 17 amino acids. Germline lookup yields CDR1 MGHDK and CDR2 SYGVNS. V was pared by 6 bases and J by 1 base, with 21 bases between. CDR3 protein: CASRKISAGARNTEAFF. CDR3 DNA sequence: TGTGCCAGCAGGAAAATTTCCGCGGGGGCGAGGAACACTGAAGCTTTCTTT.

This chain uses TRBV10-2 with TRBJ2-7; the D is unclear. CDR1 WSHSY and CDR2 SAAADI come from the germline V gene. This CDR3 is built from 12 residues. V was trimmed by 7 bases and J by 2 bases, leaving 9 bases between them. The CDR3 sequence: CASTPFPYEQYV. The CDR3 DNA reads as TGCGCCAGCACCCCATTCCCCTACGAGCAGTACGTC.

The chain combines TRBV19 with TRBJ2-1, with 12 bases matching TRBD1. J lost 10 bases, V lost 9 bases, and 13 bases had no gene match. Germline loops: CDR1 LNHDA, CDR2 SQIVND (reference sequence). This CDR3 is 15 amino acids long. CDR3 coding DNA: TGTGCCAGCCAAAGCCCGGGACAGGGGGCCTCAGAGCAGTTCTTC. It encodes CASQSPGQGASEQFF. Drawing the rest from reference TRBV19 and TRBJ2-1, the complete variable domain is DGGITQSPKYLFRKEGQNVTLSCEQNLNHDAMYWYRQDPGQGLRLIYYSQIVNDFQKGDIAEGYSVSREKKESFPLTVTSAQKNPTAFYLCASQSPGQGASEQFFGPGTRLTVL.

The chain is built from TRBV11-3 and TRBJ2-1; 9 bases line up with TRBD1. CDR1 and CDR2 from the germline V gene are SGHNT and YENEEA. This CDR3 contains 16 residues. The V segment lost 0 bases and the J segment 9 bases; nucleotides outside the gene matches: 9. CDR3 nucleotide sequence: TGTGCCAGCAGCTTAGACTACAGGGGGCGCATCGGTGAGCAGTTCTTC. Translation: CASSLDYRGRIGEQFF.

This clone has at least ten counts. The rearrangement uses TRBV29-1 and TRBJ1-3; 7 nucleotides agree with TRBD1. CDR1 and CDR2 (germline): SQVTM, ANQGSEA. V lost 6 bases to trimming and J lost 2 bases; unmatched junction nucleotides: 1. The CDR3 extends over 12 amino acids. The CDR3 sequence: CSVTGTGNTIYF. CDR3 DNA: TGCAGCGTGACAGGGACTGGAAACACCATATATTTT.

The J gene is TRBJ1-2, the V gene TRBV5-1, with D possibly TRBD1 on 5 matching bases. Germline loops: CDR1 SGHRS, CDR2 YFSETQ. Trimming removed 4 bases at V and 7 bases at J, with 14 bases between. The CDR3 has 13 amino acids. This CDR3 reads CASSLGADGGYTF. The CDR3 DNA sequence: TGCGCCAGCAGCCTAGGGGCGGATGGTGGCTACACCTTC.

This clone was seen just once. The chain uses TRBV4-3 and TRBJ2-5; 9 bases line up with TRBD1. This CDR3 region has 13 residues. From germline, CDR1 is LGHNA and CDR2 YSLEER. V gave up 0 bases and J gave up 12 bases; unmatched junction bases: 5. The CDR3 region is CASSQDVRDREYF. Written as DNA, the CDR3 is TGCGCCAGCAGCCAAGACGTGCGGGACAGGGAGTACTTC.

V is TRBV18 and J is TRBJ2-3; 8 nucleotides line up with TRBD2. CDR3 length: 17 residues. Unmatched junction bases numbered 6, after V lost 1 base and J lost 0 bases. Germline CDR1 KGHSH, CDR2 LQKENI. The CDR3 DNA reads TGTGCCAGCTCACCACTGATGACTAGCGCTAGCACAGATACGCAGTATTTT. As protein: CASSPLMTSASTDTQYF.

The V call is TRBV11-2, the J call TRBJ2-1; D perhaps matches TRBD1 (5 bases). The CDR3 runs to 15 residues. Germline V lookup: CDR1 SGHAT, CDR2 FQNNGV. V was cut by 5 bases and J by 5 bases, with 16 bases left in between. The CDR3 here is CASSNVGGADNEQFF. The CDR3, as DNA: TGTGCCAGCAGCAACGTAGGTGGGGCAGACAATGAGCAGTTCTTC.

The chain uses TRBV7-2 and TRBJ2-3; TRBD2 matches 11 bases. The CDR3 consists of 15 residues. Trimming at V came to 5 bases and at J to 3 bases, leaving 4 bases not matched to a gene. Germline V lookup: CDR1 SGHTA, CDR2 FQGNSA. The CDR3 DNA reads TGTGCCAGCAGCACAGGGACTAGCGGAACAGATACGCAGTATTTT. Amino acids: CASSTGTSGTDTQYF.

The V call is TRBV7-7, the J call TRBJ2-2, with D uncertain. The CDR3 sequence is 14 residues long. V was trimmed by 3 bases and J by 6 bases, leaving 11 bases between them. Germline-derived CDR1 and CDR2 are SSHAT and FNYEAQ (reference sequence). The CDR3 loop reads CASSFSHAAGELFF. DNA of the CDR3: TGTGCCAGCAGCTTTAGCCACGCGGCCGGGGAGCTGTTTTTT.

The chain is built from TRBV28 and TRBJ2-5, with 9 bases lining up with TRBD2. Trimming took 7 bases from V and 3 from J; bases not matched to a gene: 9. Germline CDR1 is MDHEN and CDR2 is SYDVKM. The CDR3 length is 15 residues. The CDR3 DNA follows: TGTGCCAGCATTAGCGGGAGCCTTTCCAAAGAGACCCAGTACTTC. The encoded protein is CASISGSLSKETQYF.

J is TRBJ2-6 and V is TRBV5-1; D gene unclear. The germline V and J ends were trimmed by 5 bases and 4 bases, with 10 bases remaining between them. CDR1 is SGHRS, CDR2 YFSETQ, per germline. CDR3 length: 14 residues. The CDR3 loop is CASSQDTGANVLTF. The CDR3 DNA is TGCGCCAGCAGTCAAGACACGGGGGCCAACGTCCTGACTTTC.

The rearrangement uses TRBV25-1 and TRBJ2-1; TRBD2 matches at 14 bases. Trimming removed 4 bases from V and 5 bases from J; junction bases left unmatched: 10. Germline assignment: CDR1 MGHDK and CDR2 SYGVNS. The CDR3 sequence is 18 residues long. The CDR3, as DNA: TGTGCCAGCAGTGCGGGACTAGCGGGAGTAGGGTTGGACAATGAGCAGTTCTTC. Its protein product is CASSAGLAGVGLDNEQFF. The variable domain in full, completed from reference TRBV25-1 and TRBJ2-1, reads EADIYQTPRYLVIGTGKKITLECSQTMGHDKMYWYQQDPGMELHLIHYSYGVNSTEKGDLSSESTVSRIRTEHFPLTLESARPSHTSQYLCASSAGLAGVGLDNEQFFGPGTRLTVL.

This clone has only a few counts. The chain links TRBV5-8 to TRBJ2-7; 8 nucleotides line up with TRBD1. Trimming cost V 0 bases and J 2 bases; bases outside gene matches: 4. CDR3 length equals 15 residues. Germline V lookup: CDR1 SGHTS, CDR2 YDEGEE. This CDR3 is CASSLGPGQAYEQYV. The CDR3, as DNA: TGTGCCAGCAGCTTGGGACCGGGACAGGCCTACGAGCAGTACGTC.